The subject of this entry is one T cell receptor (beta chain). Its specific antigen is unknown. Per-base qualities were not stored, and no clone one base away is much larger. This entry comes from a study of shared clonotypes between healthy human individuals (dated by TCRdb to about 2020). Notes on the research overall: The cohort included a few men and a couple of women between 18 and 49 years of age. For each donor, CD4 naive and CD4 memory were each given three plates, CD8 naive was given two plates, and CD8 memory was given one plate. To estimate repertoire size and how much clonotype sharing occurs between individuals, the study deeply sequenced the blood TCR repertoires of five healthy adults. Libraries were prepared and TCR repertoires were sequenced by different laboratories using diverse techniques, in order to increase sequencing depth and limit assay-specific biases. Each donor's leukapheresis produced roughly between about 0.9 and 9.5 billion PBMCs.

Looking up the germline V gene (reference sequence) yields CDR1 GTSNPN and CDR2 SVGIG. The CDR3 sequence holds 13 residues, the cysteine and phenylalanine included. CDR3 DNA only is kept here, 39 bases in frame from base 1. TCR CDR3 regions were amplified from genomic DNA by multiplex PCR using the deep immunoSEQ assay. Genomic DNA extracted from each cell subset was distributed evenly over all wells of several immunoSEQ 96-well plates, and each plate served as one replicate. For sorted subsets, each replicate PCR was loaded with 200 to 250 ng genomic DNA, equivalent to roughly 30,000 T cell genomes. Purified libraries were quantified with a Qubit 3.0 fluorometer, sized on a Bioanalyzer 2100, and re-quantified with the KAPA Library Quantification kit. Every immunoSEQ 96-well plate was sequenced on a separate single-read 150-cycle Illumina NextSeq 550 flow cell. Per the original workflow: Because the immunoSEQ output held only junctional sequences and lacked quality scores, the filtering could not match the filtering applied to full-length reads. To assign V/J genes and CDR3, sequences were annotated using PyIR, a Python wrapper for IgBLAST v1.9, with IMGT germline references. Any read was removed if the V/J assignment was weak (E-value above 1e-6), the CDR3 was missing, or the read contained stop codons, out-of-frame junctions, or ambiguous translated residues. V3J clonotypes were defined as sequences sharing an identical inferred V gene, J gene, and CDR3 amino acid sequence. Percentage overlap between repertoires was calculated by dividing the number of shared unique clonotypes by the size of the smaller repertoire. Three approaches were used to assess repertoire richness: RTK rarefaction, the Chao1 estimator, and Recon v2.1 estimates of unobserved clonotypes. OLGA was used to compute generation probabilities for all TCRbeta clonotypes that the gDNA method yielded from a few donors. TCRdb re-hosts the immuneACCESS table, in-frame sequences only. Its copies lack some clones; in the studies checked, an unresolved V gene accounts for under half of them, and the cause for the rest is not known. V and J calls and clone size come straight from that table; D and trimming were deduced from the DNA. This sample gives about 1.9 million clones in total; around 95% of them show up just once. Together, the top ten hold under 2% of the sample.

Results the study describes overall, beyond this receptor: Across a few donors, 5% to 6% of naive CD4, approximately 3.6% of naive CD8, roughly 2.2% of memory CD4, and roughly 0.41% of memory CD8 clonotypes were shared. Clonotypes shared by all four sorted-subset donors showed higher generation probabilities than non-shared clonotypes. Pairwise subsampling indicated that sequencing depth was expected to affect the degree of clonotype sharing among donors. Because the study included only a small number of donors, the genetic and exposure-history diversity represented was limited. Sampling was limited to blood, and TCR repertoires in tissue likely differ from TCR repertoires in blood. Rarefaction of sorted-subset datasets indicated incomplete sequencing despite the large sequencing depth. Naive subsets generally had larger estimated clonotype richness than memory subsets did.

For the CD8 naive samples, CD45RO-negative cells were positively selected for CCR7, yielding a CD45RA+CCR7+ population from which TemRA cells were excluded. Healthy HIV-negative adults with no recently reported acute infections or vaccinations were included as donors. Every donor was a Caucasian adult residing in Nashville, Tennessee, USA. Blood was collected by leukapheresis, and PBMCs were isolated by Ficoll-Histopaque density gradient centrifugation and then cryopreserved in liquid nitrogen vapor phase. Purity and quantity of every magnetically sorted T cell population were checked by analytical flow cytometry. Each sorted fraction had its genomic DNA isolated and then quantified by UV absorbance on a Nanodrop 2000c.

The specimen was naive CD8+ T cells from PBMCs. The cell subset or site label on this specimen signifies: CD45RA+CCR7+. The receptor comes from a man between 18 and 29 years old in good health. Some clones in this sample may be carry-over from other donors' samples. The chain was built from TRBV30 and TRBJ1-4, with the D segment identity uncertain. The nucleotide sequence is given as TGTGGACGGACGGACTCGCAGAATGAAAAACTGTTTTTT. The translation is CGRTDSQNEKLFF.